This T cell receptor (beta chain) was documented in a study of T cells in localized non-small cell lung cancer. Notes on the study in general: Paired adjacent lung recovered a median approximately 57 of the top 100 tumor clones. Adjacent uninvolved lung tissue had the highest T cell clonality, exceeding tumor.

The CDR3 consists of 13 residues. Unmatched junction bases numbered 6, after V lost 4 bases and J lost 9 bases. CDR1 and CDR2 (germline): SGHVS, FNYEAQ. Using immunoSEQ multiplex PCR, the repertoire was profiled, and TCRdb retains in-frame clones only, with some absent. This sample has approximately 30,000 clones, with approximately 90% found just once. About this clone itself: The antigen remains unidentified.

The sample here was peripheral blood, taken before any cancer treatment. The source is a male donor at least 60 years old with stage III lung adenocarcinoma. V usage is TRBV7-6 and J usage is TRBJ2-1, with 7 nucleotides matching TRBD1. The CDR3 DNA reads TGTGCCAGCAGCTCAAACAGGGACAGTGAGCAGTTCTTC. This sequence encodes CASSSNRDSEQFF.